The 24 T cell receptor beta chains below were found in one sample sequenced in a study of CD8 T cells in ankylosing spondylitis. Using its own MiXCR run on the 5' RACE reads, TCRdb lists one record per CDR3 protein. This sample yields approximately 290,000 distinct CDR3 sequences, of which 20% are seen a single time; approximately 3.7% belongs to the top ten. Sequencing input: blood, either unsorted or a sorted T cell fraction (not recorded which). These receptors were obtained from a female donor with ankylosing spondylitis or in good health (not recorded which).

The chain joins TRBV6-5 to TRBJ2-5, with D perhaps being TRBD1 or TRBD2 (5 bases each). Germline V gives CDR1 MNHEY, CDR2 SVGAGI. V was pared by 0 bases and J by 5 bases, with 13 bases between. The CDR3 consists of 15 residues. The CDR3 coding sequence is TGTGCCAGCAGTTACTCGAGGGGATACGGGGAGACCCAGTACTTC. As protein: CASSYSRGYGETQYF.

Only one count was recorded for this clonotype. The chain carries TRBV28 and TRBJ1-2, with D maybe TRBD1 (5 bases). The V and J ends lost 4 bases and 4 bases respectively, with 16 bases between them. CDR1 is MDHEN, CDR2 SYDVKM, per germline. The CDR3 contains 15 residues. CDR3 bases: TGTGCCAGCAGTTCCTCCCTGGCGGGGCCCTATGGCTACACCTTC. Amino acids: CASSSSLAGPYGYTF.

J is TRBJ2-1 and V is TRBV5-3; tentatively, D is TRBD1 or TRBD2 (5 bases each). TRBV5-3 counts as an open reading frame of uncertain function. The ends were cut back, 9 bases at V and 8 bases at J, with 18 bases in the middle. The CDR3 consists of 13 residues. CDR3 bases: TGTGCCATGAGCCCGGGGCTCCTCTATGAGCAGTTCTTC. Protein sequence: CAMSPGLLYEQFF.

This clonotype was counted at least ten times. J is TRBJ1-1 and V is TRBV20-1; D is uncertain. The germline CDR1 and CDR2 sequences are DFQATT and SNEGSKA (reference sequence). Trimming shortened V by 6 bases and J by 0 bases, and 8 bases separated the two germline ends. The CDR3 sequence is 12 residues long. The CDR3 DNA reads as TGCAGTGCCCGGACCCTGAACACTGAAGCTTTCTTT. This encodes CSARTLNTEAFF.

This clonotype was counted between two and nine times. The chain carries TRBV2 and TRBJ2-1; D gene ambiguous. Trimming shortened V by 1 base and J by 9 bases, and 10 bases separated the two germline ends. Germline-derived CDR1 and CDR2 are SNHLY and FYNNEI. This CDR3 contains 13 residues. CDR3 in DNA: TGTGCCAGCAGTGAAGGGGCTTATGGTGAGCAGTTCTTC. It specifies CASSEGAYGEQFF.

This clonotype has at least ten counts. The rearrangement links TRBV29-1 to TRBJ2-3; 11 bases align to TRBD2. Germline loops: CDR1 SQVTM, CDR2 ANQGSEA. This CDR3 is built from 14 residues. Germline trimming cut 3 bases from V and 8 bases from J; bases unmatched to any gene: 7. Written as DNA, the CDR3 is TGCAGCGTTGAGGCTCTAGCGGGAGGTTCTACGCAGTATTTT. Translated, it gives CSVEALAGGSTQYF.

This clonotype was seen more than once but under ten times. The chain uses TRBV10-3 and TRBJ1-6, with 7 bases identical to TRBD1. This CDR3 region has 14 residues. Germline V gene data show CDR1 as ENHRY and CDR2 as SYGVKD. V dropped 4 bases and J dropped 4; count of bases not matched to a gene: 1. CDR3 coding DNA: TGTGCCATCAGTGGACAGGGATATAATTCACCCCTCCACTTT. This codes for CAISGQGYNSPLHF.

This clonotype was counted at least ten times. V gene TRBV29-1 combines with J gene TRBJ2-1; possible D gene TRBD2, 6 bases. V was clipped by 0 bases and J by 9 bases, with 18 bases between them. This CDR3 spans 15 amino acids. Looked up from germline, CDR1 is SQVTM and CDR2 is ANQGSEA. The CDR3 DNA sequence: TGCAGCGTTGAAGATAACTTGGAGGGGACCGGTGAGCAGTTCTTC. This encodes CSVEDNLEGTGEQFF.

J is TRBJ2-3 and V is TRBV20-1, with 8 bases fitting TRBD2. The CDR3 is made up of 15 amino acids. V trimming: 3 bases; J trimming: 3 bases; junction bases outside the gene matches: 8. In germline, CDR1 is DFQATT, CDR2 SNEGSKA (reference sequence). The CDR3 sequence: CSASSAGGNTDTQYF. The DNA for the CDR3 is TGCAGTGCTAGCTCCGCGGGAGGTAATACAGATACGCAGTATTTT.

V gene TRBV9 combines with J gene TRBJ2-2; perhaps TRBD1 as D (6 bases). CDR3 length: 16 amino acids. The V and J ends lost 4 bases and 0 bases respectively, with 13 bases between them. Looked up from germline, CDR1 is SGDLS and CDR2 is YYNGEE. CDR3 residues: CASSPRKGANTGELFF. The CDR3, as DNA: TGTGCCAGCAGCCCAAGAAAGGGGGCGAACACCGGGGAGCTGTTTTTT. Full variable domain (remainder filled in from reference TRBV9 and TRBJ2-2): DSGVTQTPKHLITATGQRVTLRCSPRSGDLSVYWYQQSLDQGLQFLIQYYNGEERAKGNILERFSAQQFPDLHSELNLSSLELGDSALYFCASSPRKGANTGELFFGEGSRLTVL.

This clonotype was seen only once. The rearrangement uses TRBV6-1 and TRBJ2-1; D may be TRBD2 (5 bases). V was shortened by 5 bases and J by 0 bases, with 20 bases between the two germline ends. This CDR3 is 18 amino acids long. CDR1 is MNHNS and CDR2 is SASEGT in the germline V gene. This chain's CDR3 is CASSLFEGMAGSYNEQFF. CDR3 nucleotide sequence: TGTGCCAGCAGTCTTTTTGAAGGAATGGCGGGCTCCTACAATGAGCAGTTCTTC.

This clonotype has a handful of counts. The rearrangement links TRBV4-3 to TRBJ1-2; D gene unclear. V was cut by 1 base and J by 2 bases, with 8 bases left in between. CDR1 is LGHNA and CDR2 is YSLEER in the germline V gene. The CDR3 is 14 amino acids. CDR3 DNA: TGCGCCAGCAGCCAAGGGAACCGAAACTATGGCTACACCTTC. This translates into CASSQGNRNYGYTF.

This clonotype was found a few times. The chain is built from TRBV7-2 and TRBJ2-2, with D maybe TRBD1 (5 bases). The germline V gene encodes CDR1 SGHTA and CDR2 FQGNSA. V dropped 5 bases and J dropped 2 bases, with 12 bases sitting between them. This CDR3 spans 15 amino acids. In DNA form, the CDR3 reads TGTGCCAGCAGCCCCCAGACAGCCAACACCGGGGAGCTGTTTTTT. Translated: CASSPQTANTGELFF.

In its sample, this clonotype was seen a few times. The chain uses TRBV24-1 and TRBJ2-3; the match to TRBD2 covers 15 bases. V shed 4 bases and J 6 bases; nucleotides not matched to a gene: 1. The CDR3 runs to 15 residues. The germline V gene encodes CDR1 KGHDR and CDR2 SFDVKD. The CDR3 loop reads CATSEGLAGGDTQYF. The DNA for the CDR3 is TGTGCCACCAGTGAAGGACTAGCGGGAGGGGATACGCAGTATTTT.

The CDR3 nucleotides are TGCGCCAGCAGCTTGGGAGGGCACTACGAGCAGTACTTC. As protein: CASSLGGHYEQYF. This chain uses TRBV5-1 with TRBJ2-7; possible D gene TRBD2, 5 bases. V shed 0 bases and J shed 3 bases, with 7 bases lying between them. The CDR3 extends over 13 amino acids. Germline values: CDR1 SGHRS, CDR2 YFSETQ.

CDR3 region: CASSYGTGEFSYEQYF. DNA for the CDR3: TGTGCCAGCAGTTACGGGACAGGGGAATTCTCCTACGAGCAGTACTTC. The chain links TRBV6-2 or TRBV6-3 to TRBJ2-7, with 10 bases that match TRBD1. V trimming: 2 bases; J trimming: 0 bases; junction bases outside the gene matches: 4. Germline V gene data show CDR1 as MNHEY and CDR2 as SVGEGT. This CDR3 is built from 16 residues.

The chain is built from TRBV27 and TRBJ2-5, with 7 bases aligning to TRBD1. The junction had 11 bases not matched to a gene; V was cut back by 6 bases and J by 7 bases. Germline lookup yields CDR1 MNHEY and CDR2 SMNVEV (reference sequence). CDR3 length equals 14 residues. CDR3 residues: CASSPRSAGGTQYF. DNA for the CDR3: TGTGCCAGCAGCCCTCGATCCGCAGGGGGGACCCAGTACTTC.

At least ten counts were recorded for this clonotype. V and J are TRBV15 and TRBJ2-5; 9 nucleotides line up with TRBD1. The CDR3 consists of 14 residues. Per the germline V gene, CDR1 is LNHNV and CDR2 is YYDKDF (reference sequence). The junction had 2 bases not matched to a gene; V was cut back by 1 base and J by 5 bases. CDR3 amino acids: CATSRGGTGETQYF. The CDR3 DNA reads TGTGCCACCAGCAGAGGAGGGACAGGGGAGACCCAGTACTTC.

About this clonotype: Because the CDR3 is missing its conserved closing phenylalanine or tryptophan, this is likely a read error. This chain connects TRBV20-1 to TRBJ2-1; the match to TRBD2 covers 12 bases. CDR1 is DFQATT and CDR2 is SNEGSKA in the germline V gene (reference sequence). The CDR3 loop spans 13 amino acids. The V segment lost 8 bases and the J segment 8 bases; nucleotides outside the gene matches: 7. Here the CDR3 reads CSTRLAGDDEQFL. The CDR3 nucleotides read TGCAGTACCAGACTAGCGGGAGACGATGAGCAGTTCTTG.

Only a few counts were recorded for this clonotype. The chain carries TRBV20-1 and TRBJ2-3, with a possible D match to TRBD2 (6 bases). This CDR3 spans 15 amino acids. Germline V gene data show CDR1 as DFQATT and CDR2 as SNEGSKA (reference sequence). V lost 6 bases, J lost 3 bases, and 19 bases lay in between. DNA of the CDR3: TGCAGTGCCCGGGGACTGGGGGGTATGACAGATACGCAGTATTTT. The encoded protein is CSARGLGGMTDTQYF.

This clonotype has just a few counts. The chain uses TRBV6-5 and TRBJ1-6, with D possibly matching TRBD1 (6 bases). Trimming cost V 2 bases and J 7 bases, with 15 bases left between them. This CDR3 is 16 amino acids long. Germline V gene sequence: CDR1 MNHEY, CDR2 SVGAGI. The CDR3 reads CASSYPTQGGNSPLHF. The CDR3 DNA reads as TGTGCCAGCAGTTACCCTACACAGGGAGGAAATTCACCCCTCCACTTT.

This clonotype was recorded a few times. The chain couples TRBV10-3 to TRBJ2-7; no clear D gene. Germline V gives CDR1 ENHRY, CDR2 SYGVKD. The germline V and J ends were trimmed by 4 bases and 2 bases, with 9 bases remaining between them. The CDR3 covers 13 residues. The CDR3: CAISGAITYEQYF. In DNA, the CDR3 is TGTGCCATCAGTGGGGCTATAACCTACGAGCAGTACTTC.

The chain couples TRBV5-4 to TRBJ1-5; TRBD1 agrees at 7 bases. The germline gives CDR1 SGHNT, CDR2 YYREEE (reference sequence). The CDR3 consists of 14 residues. The J segment lost 4 bases and the V segment lost 3 bases, leaving 4 bases of the junction unmatched. CDR3 region: CASSSQGTNQPQHF. The CDR3 bases are TGTGCCAGCAGCTCACAGGGGACGAATCAGCCCCAGCATTTT.

This clonotype was found a few times. The rearrangement links TRBV7-2 to TRBJ2-2, with a tentative D call TRBD1 (7 bases). Germline V gene sequence: CDR1 SGHTA, CDR2 FQGNSA. CDR3 length: 17 residues. The V and J ends lost 7 bases and 6 bases respectively, with 24 bases between them. CDR3 nucleotide sequence: TGTGCCAGCAACCAATTCCCCTCCAGGGGGAGGTCCGGGGAGCTGTTTTTT. Residues: CASNQFPSRGRSGELFF.